What follows are 14 T cell receptor beta chains derived from one specimen sequenced in a study of neoadjuvant anti-PD-1 for oral cavity cancer. Produced via immunoSEQ multiplex PCR; TCRdb's table is partial and in-frame only. The sample has 60,000 to 75,000 clones, around 80% seen once. The material sequenced was PBMCs, taken before nivolumab (anti-PD-1) treatment. The receptors originated from a person aged 40-85 years with oral cavity squamous cell carcinoma.

This clone was observed a few times. V usage is TRBV5-1 and J usage is TRBJ2-3, with TRBD1 as a possible D gene (6 bases). The V and J ends lost 6 bases and 1 base respectively, with 12 bases between them. Germline lookup yields CDR1 SGHRS and CDR2 YFSETQ. The CDR3 loop spans 14 amino acids. The CDR3 bases are TGCGCCAGCAAACAGGGTGGAGGCACAGATACGCAGTATTTT. Translated, it gives CASKQGGGTDTQYF.

This chain links TRBV5-5 with TRBJ1-5; 9 bases fit TRBD1. The CDR3 contains 14 residues. The ends lost 1 base at V and 5 bases at J; junction bases unmatched: 1. CDR1 and CDR2 from the germline V gene are SGHKS and YYEKEE (reference sequence). Here the CDR3 reads CASSLRTGDQPQHF. CDR3 DNA sequence: TGTGCCAGCAGCTTGAGGACAGGGGATCAGCCCCAGCATTTT.

This chain links TRBV20-1 with TRBJ1-1; the D is unclear. The V gene lost 4 bases and the J gene lost 0 bases, with 3 bases spanning the gap. From germline, CDR1 is DFQATT and CDR2 SNEGSKA (reference sequence). The CDR3 loop spans 11 amino acids. The CDR3 DNA sequence: TGCAGTGCTAAGTTGAACACTGAAGCTTTCTTT. Encoded protein: CSAKLNTEAFF.

The chain is built from TRBV30 and TRBJ2-3; 7 bases line up with TRBD1. The CDR3 is 13 amino acids. CDR1 is GTSNPN and CDR2 is SVGIG in the germline V gene (reference sequence). Losses at the gene ends were 4 bases for V and 15 bases for J; bases not matched to a gene: 16. CDR3 sequence reads: CAWNIGSGQITYF. DNA of the CDR3: TGTGCCTGGAATATAGGATCGGGACAGATTACATATTTT.

In its sample, this clone was seen a few times. The CDR3 region is CASPDLQETQYF. The CDR3 bases are TGTGCCAGCCCCGACTTACAAGAGACCCAGTACTTC. This chain joins TRBV2 and TRBJ2-5; D is unclear. The V and J ends lost 8 bases and 2 bases respectively, with 9 bases between them. From germline, CDR1 is SNHLY and CDR2 FYNNEI. The CDR3 is 12 residues long.

The chain uses TRBV28 and TRBJ2-4, with D tentatively TRBD1 (5 bases). The CDR3 length is 12 residues. V lost 6 bases, J lost 7 bases, and 10 bases lay in between. Germline V CDR1 and CDR2: MDHEN, SYDVKM. The CDR3 protein is CASRGVGNIQYF. In nucleotides, the CDR3 is TGTGCCAGCAGAGGGGTGGGGAACATTCAGTACTTC.

The J gene is TRBJ1-5, the V gene TRBV19; D gene uncertain. Trimming took off 6 bases at V and 5 bases at J, with 11 bases between the two ends. The germline CDR1 and CDR2 sequences are LNHDA and SQIVND (reference sequence). The CDR3 spans 13 residues. The CDR3 protein is CASRNFRDQPQHF. The CDR3 DNA follows: TGTGCCAGTAGGAACTTTCGGGATCAGCCCCAGCATTTT.

The chain joins TRBV5-4 to TRBJ1-1; TRBD1 might be the D (6 bases). In germline, CDR1 is SGHNT, CDR2 YYREEE (reference sequence). Trimming removed 4 bases at V and 8 bases at J, with 24 bases between. The CDR3 has 16 amino acids. The CDR3 DNA follows: TGTGCCAGCAGCCCGGTAATTATCAGGGGACCTCCGGAAGCTTTCTTT. Translated: CASSPVIIRGPPEAFF.

The gene calls are TRBV9 and TRBJ2-2; 7 bases are shared with TRBD2. The CDR3 has 15 amino acids. V shed 3 bases, J shed 5 bases, and the junction held 7 bases outside the gene matches. The germline V gene encodes CDR1 SGDLS and CDR2 YYNGEE. The CDR3 reads CASSGTGRTTGELFF. CDR3 sequence (DNA): TGTGCCAGCAGCGGCACCGGGAGGACTACCGGGGAGCTGTTTTTT. The variable domain in full, with the rest retrieved from reference TRBV9 and TRBJ2-2, is DSGVTQTPKHLITATGQRVTLRCSPRSGDLSVYWYQQSLDQGLQFLIQYYNGEERAKGNILERFSAQQFPDLHSELNLSSLELGDSALYFCASSGTGRTTGELFFGEGSRLTVL.

This clone was seen only once. The chain is built from TRBV14 and TRBJ1-6; D call uncertain. With 6 bases removed from V and 0 bases from J, the gap between germline ends came to 3 bases. Per germline, CDR1 SGHDN and CDR2 FVKESK. CDR3 length: 13 residues. This CDR3 reads CASSGSYNSPLHF. CDR3 in DNA: TGTGCCAGCAGTGGCTCCTATAATTCACCCCTCCACTTT.

This chain connects TRBV19 to TRBJ1-4; a possible D gene is TRBD1 (5 bases). Germline V gives CDR1 LNHDA, CDR2 SQIVND (reference sequence). The ends were cut back, 5 bases at V and 4 bases at J, with 14 bases in the middle. The CDR3 spans 15 residues. The CDR3 spells CASSVTAAGNEKLFF. As DNA, the CDR3 is TGTGCCAGTAGTGTGACAGCGGCGGGTAATGAAAAACTGTTTTTT.

V and J are TRBV7-9 and TRBJ1-6; a possible D gene is TRBD1 (5 bases). The CDR3 length is 16 residues. Looked up from germline, CDR1 is SEHNR and CDR2 is FQNEAQ (reference sequence). The V end lost 1 base, the J end lost 8 bases, and 15 bases lay between the germline ends. CDR3 nucleotide sequence: TGTGCCAGCAGCTTAGAGGCCAGCGGGGGATATTCACCCCTCCACTTT. Translated, it gives CASSLEASGGYSPLHF.

This chain joins TRBV27 and TRBJ2-7; D is possibly TRBD2 (5 bases). The CDR3 runs 16 residues. The germline CDR1 and CDR2 sequences are MNHEY and SMNVEV (reference sequence). With 0 bases removed from V and 7 bases from J, the gap between germline ends came to 19 bases. This CDR3 reads CASSLSLRVPLAEQYF. DNA of the CDR3: TGTGCCAGCAGTTTATCGTTGAGGGTCCCATTAGCGGAGCAGTACTTC.

V and J are TRBV11-1 and TRBJ2-7, with 9 bases aligning to TRBD1. V trimming: 5 bases; J trimming: 2 bases; junction bases outside the gene matches: 10. The CDR3 runs 16 residues. Germline V gene lookup returns CDR1 SGHAT and CDR2 FQDESV (reference sequence). CDR3 nucleotide sequence: TGTGCCAGCAGCCCGATGCTGGGACAGGGCCCCTACGAGCAGTACTTC. Protein product: CASSPMLGQGPYEQYF.